This TCR beta chain comes out of a study of TIL therapy for anti-PD-1-resistant metastatic lung cancer. The immunoSEQ assay was v3. Method: immunoSEQ multiplex PCR; TCRdb's copy keeps in-frame clones and lacks some. The sample has roughly 50,000 clones, just over 70% seen once. V dropped 0 bases and J dropped 4; count of bases not matched to a gene: 0. Germline CDR1 KGHSH, CDR2 LQKENI. The CDR3 runs to 13 residues. As to time point: pre-treatment sample, taken before nivolumab and TIL therapy. Most excised metastases sampled were pleural nodules or supraclavicular lymph nodes. J is TRBJ2-7 and V is TRBV18; 7 bases map to TRBD1. This specimen consisted of tumor tissue, obtained at baseline. This sequence was found in a person aged 25 to 79 with non-small cell lung cancer. The CDR3 sequence: CASSPPTGYEQYF. Written as DNA, the CDR3 is TGTGCCAGCTCACCACCGACAGGGTACGAGCAGTACTTC.